Shown below are 7 T cell receptor beta chains from a single sample sequenced in a study of blood T cell repertoires in COVID-19. The table came from immunoSEQ multiplex PCR; TCRdb's copy has only in-frame clones and leaves some out. The profile shows about 190,000 clones, around 90% of them singletons. Sequences were obtained from peripheral blood. These receptors came from a man between 45 and 60 years old with acute or convalescent COVID-19.

J is TRBJ2-5 and V is TRBV28; D is possibly TRBD1 (6 bases). Germline CDR1 and CDR2: MDHEN and SYDVKM. The V end was cut by 7 bases, the J end by 0 bases, with 18 bases between. CDR3 length: 16 residues. The CDR3 protein is CASMNLGHQYQETQYF. The CDR3 coding sequence is TGTGCCAGCATGAACCTGGGACACCAGTACCAAGAGACCCAGTACTTC.

The rearrangement links TRBV4-1 to TRBJ2-5, with D perhaps TRBD2 (6 bases). The V and J ends lost 0 bases and 2 bases respectively, with 10 bases between them. Per the germline V gene, CDR1 is MGHRA and CDR2 is YSYEKL. The CDR3 length is 15 residues. CDR3 region: CASSQETGRQETQYF. DNA of the CDR3: TGCGCCAGCAGCCAAGAAACCGGGAGACAAGAGACCCAGTACTTC.

This clone came up once. The chain carries TRBV6-2 or TRBV6-3 and TRBJ2-7, with D perhaps matching TRBD1 (6 bases). The CDR3 has 14 residues. Germline assignment: CDR1 MNHEY and CDR2 SVGEGT. The V and J ends lost 2 bases and 2 bases respectively, with 10 bases between them. The CDR3: CASSYEGGAYEQYV. As DNA, the CDR3 is TGTGCCAGCAGTTACGAAGGGGGAGCCTACGAGCAGTACGTC.

V usage is TRBV2 and J usage is TRBJ1-5, with TRBD1 matching over 7 bases. The CDR3 spans 15 residues. Losses at the gene ends were 1 base for V and 7 bases for J; bases not matched to a gene: 7. Looked up from germline, CDR1 is SNHLY and CDR2 is FYNNEI. CDR3 nucleotide sequence: TGTGCCAGCAGTGAAGGAGGGGGCCGCGCCCAGCCCCAGCATTTT. Translating it yields CASSEGGGRAQPQHF.

This chain uses TRBV5-1 with TRBJ2-2, with 7 positions matching TRBD1. The CDR3 covers 16 residues. V was clipped by 4 bases and J by 4 bases; unmatched bases: 10. The germline CDR1 and CDR2 sequences are SGHRS and YFSETQ. The CDR3 DNA is TGCGCCAGCAGCACCCTCGAGACAGGGTTCACCGGGGAGCTGTTTTTT. It yields the protein CASSTLETGFTGELFF.

V gene TRBV6-5 combines with J gene TRBJ1-2, with no clear D. V shed 0 bases and J shed 2 bases, with 7 bases lying between them. The CDR3 is 14 amino acids. The germline gives CDR1 MNHEY, CDR2 SVGAGI. This CDR3 is CASSYSRQNYGYTF. For the CDR3, the DNA is TGTGCCAGCAGTTACTCCCGCCAGAACTATGGCTACACCTTC.

CDR3 nucleotide sequence: TGTGCCAGCAGCGCAGCGACTAGCGGGGGGCAAAATGAGCAGTTCTTC. This encodes CASSAATSGGQNEQFF. The chain carries TRBV7-2 and TRBJ2-1; 13 positions match TRBD2. Trimming at V came to 5 bases and at J to 7 bases, leaving 8 bases not matched to a gene. In germline, CDR1 is SGHTA, CDR2 FQGNSA. The CDR3 contains 16 residues.